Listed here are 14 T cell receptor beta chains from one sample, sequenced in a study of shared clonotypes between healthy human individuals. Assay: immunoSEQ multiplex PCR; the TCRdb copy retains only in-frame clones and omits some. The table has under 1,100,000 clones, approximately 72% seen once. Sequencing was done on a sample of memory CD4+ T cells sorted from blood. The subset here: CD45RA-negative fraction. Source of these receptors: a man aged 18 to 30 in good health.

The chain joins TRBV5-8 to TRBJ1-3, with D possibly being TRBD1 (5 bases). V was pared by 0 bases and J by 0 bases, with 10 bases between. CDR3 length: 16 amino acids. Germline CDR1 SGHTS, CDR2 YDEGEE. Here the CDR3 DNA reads TGTGCCAGCAGCTTGGGGACACACTTCTCTGGAAACACCATATATTTT. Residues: CASSLGTHFSGNTIYF.

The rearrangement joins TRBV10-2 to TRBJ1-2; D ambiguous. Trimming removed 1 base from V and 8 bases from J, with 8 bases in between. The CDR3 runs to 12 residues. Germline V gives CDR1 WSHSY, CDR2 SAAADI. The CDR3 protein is CASSELKYGYTF. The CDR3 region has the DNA TGCGCCAGCAGTGAGTTGAAATACGGCTACACCTTC.

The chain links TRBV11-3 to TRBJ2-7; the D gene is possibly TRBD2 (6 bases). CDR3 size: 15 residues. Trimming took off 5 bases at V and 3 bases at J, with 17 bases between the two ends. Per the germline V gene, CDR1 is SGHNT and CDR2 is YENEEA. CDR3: CASSPSWREDYEQYF. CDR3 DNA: TGTGCCAGCAGCCCGTCGTGGCGGGAAGACTACGAGCAGTACTTC.

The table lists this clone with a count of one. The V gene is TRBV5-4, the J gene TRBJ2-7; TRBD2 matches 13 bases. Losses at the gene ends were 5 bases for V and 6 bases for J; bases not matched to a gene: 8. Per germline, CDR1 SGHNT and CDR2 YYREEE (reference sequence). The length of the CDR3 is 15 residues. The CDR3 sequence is CASRYGLAGASEQYF. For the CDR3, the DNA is TGTGCCAGCAGATACGGACTAGCGGGAGCTAGCGAGCAGTACTTC.

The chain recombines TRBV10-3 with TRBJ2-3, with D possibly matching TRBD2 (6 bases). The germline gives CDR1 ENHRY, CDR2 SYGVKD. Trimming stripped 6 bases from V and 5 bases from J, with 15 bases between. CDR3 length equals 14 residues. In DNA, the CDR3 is TGTGCCATCAGCCGACCCGGGGGTAAAGATACGCAGTATTTT. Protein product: CAISRPGGKDTQYF.

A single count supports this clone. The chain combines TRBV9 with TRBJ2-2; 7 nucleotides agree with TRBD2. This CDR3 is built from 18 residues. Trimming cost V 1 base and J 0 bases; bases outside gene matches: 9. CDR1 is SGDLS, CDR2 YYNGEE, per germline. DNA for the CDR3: TGTGCCAGCAGCGTAAGGACGGGAGGACCTTCGAACACCGGGGAGCTGTTTTTT. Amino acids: CASSVRTGGPSNTGELFF. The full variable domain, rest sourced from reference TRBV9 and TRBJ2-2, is DSGVTQTPKHLITATGQRVTLRCSPRSGDLSVYWYQQSLDQGLQFLIQYYNGEERAKGNILERFSAQQFPDLHSELNLSSLELGDSALYFCASSVRTGGPSNTGELFFGEGSRLTVL.

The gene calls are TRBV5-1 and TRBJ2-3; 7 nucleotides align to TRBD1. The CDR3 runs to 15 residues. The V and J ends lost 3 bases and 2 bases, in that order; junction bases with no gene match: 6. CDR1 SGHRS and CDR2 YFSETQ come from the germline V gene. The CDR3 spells CASSSQGWNTDTQYF. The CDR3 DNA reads TGCGCCAGCAGCTCACAGGGGTGGAACACAGATACGCAGTATTTT.

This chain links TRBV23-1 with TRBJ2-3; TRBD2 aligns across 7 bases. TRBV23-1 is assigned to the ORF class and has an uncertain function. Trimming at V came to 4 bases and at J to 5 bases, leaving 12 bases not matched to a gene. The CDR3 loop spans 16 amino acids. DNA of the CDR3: TGCGCCAGCAGTCTCAGTGGCGGGAGTGAGGAAGATACGCAGTATTTT. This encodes CASSLSGGSEEDTQYF.

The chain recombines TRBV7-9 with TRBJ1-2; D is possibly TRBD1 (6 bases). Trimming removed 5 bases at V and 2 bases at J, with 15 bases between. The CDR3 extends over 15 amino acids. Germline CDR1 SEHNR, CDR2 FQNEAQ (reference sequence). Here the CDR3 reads CASSHWETGNYGYTF. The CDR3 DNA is TGTGCCAGCAGCCATTGGGAGACAGGCAACTATGGCTACACCTTC.

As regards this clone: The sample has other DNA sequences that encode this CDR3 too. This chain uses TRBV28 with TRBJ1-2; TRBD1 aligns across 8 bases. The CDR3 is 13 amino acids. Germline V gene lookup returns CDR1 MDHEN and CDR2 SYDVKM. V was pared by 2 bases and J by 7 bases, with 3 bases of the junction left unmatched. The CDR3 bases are TGTGCCAGCAGTTTACAGGGGGCGCGTGGCTACACCTTC. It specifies CASSLQGARGYTF.

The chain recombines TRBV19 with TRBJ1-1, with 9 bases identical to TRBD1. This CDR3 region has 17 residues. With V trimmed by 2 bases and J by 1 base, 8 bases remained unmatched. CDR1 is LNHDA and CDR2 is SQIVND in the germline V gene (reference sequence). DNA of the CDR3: TGTGCCAGTAGTATACAGACCGGGACAGGGACGAACACTGAAGCTTTCTTT. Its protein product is CASSIQTGTGTNTEAFF.

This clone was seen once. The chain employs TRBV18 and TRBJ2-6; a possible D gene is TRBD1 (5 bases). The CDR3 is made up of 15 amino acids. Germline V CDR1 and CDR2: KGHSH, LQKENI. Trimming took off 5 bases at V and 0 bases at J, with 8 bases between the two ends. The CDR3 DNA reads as TGTGCCAGCTCAGAAGGGGCCTCTGGGGCCAACGTCCTGACTTTC. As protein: CASSEGASGANVLTF.

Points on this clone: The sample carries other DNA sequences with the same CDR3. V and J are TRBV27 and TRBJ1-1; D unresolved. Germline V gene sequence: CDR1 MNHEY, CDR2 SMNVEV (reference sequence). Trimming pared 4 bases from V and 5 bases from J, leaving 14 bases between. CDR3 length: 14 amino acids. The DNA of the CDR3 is TGTGCCAGCAGTTCATACAGAGGGTTGACTGAAGCTTTCTTT. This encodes CASSSYRGLTEAFF.

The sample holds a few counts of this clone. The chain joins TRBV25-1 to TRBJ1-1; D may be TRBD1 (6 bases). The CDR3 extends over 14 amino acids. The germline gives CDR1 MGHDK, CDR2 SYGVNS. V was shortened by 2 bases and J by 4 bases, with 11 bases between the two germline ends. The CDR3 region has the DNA TGTGCCAGCAGTGAACCCCAGGGGACCACTGAAGCTTTCTTT. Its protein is CASSEPQGTTEAFF.